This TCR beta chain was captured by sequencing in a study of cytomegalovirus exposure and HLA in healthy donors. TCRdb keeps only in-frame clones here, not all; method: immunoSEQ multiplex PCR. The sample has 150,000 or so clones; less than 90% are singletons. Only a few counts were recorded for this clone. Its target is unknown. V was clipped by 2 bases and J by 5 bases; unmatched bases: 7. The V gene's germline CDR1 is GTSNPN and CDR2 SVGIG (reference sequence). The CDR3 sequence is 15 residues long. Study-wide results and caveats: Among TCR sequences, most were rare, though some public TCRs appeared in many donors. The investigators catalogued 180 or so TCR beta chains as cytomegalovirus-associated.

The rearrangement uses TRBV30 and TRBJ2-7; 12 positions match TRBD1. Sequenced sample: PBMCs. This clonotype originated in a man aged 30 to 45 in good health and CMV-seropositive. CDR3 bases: TGTGCCTGGAGTAAAGCCGGGACAGGGGGCCACGAGCAGTACTTC. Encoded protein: CAWSKAGTGGHEQYF.